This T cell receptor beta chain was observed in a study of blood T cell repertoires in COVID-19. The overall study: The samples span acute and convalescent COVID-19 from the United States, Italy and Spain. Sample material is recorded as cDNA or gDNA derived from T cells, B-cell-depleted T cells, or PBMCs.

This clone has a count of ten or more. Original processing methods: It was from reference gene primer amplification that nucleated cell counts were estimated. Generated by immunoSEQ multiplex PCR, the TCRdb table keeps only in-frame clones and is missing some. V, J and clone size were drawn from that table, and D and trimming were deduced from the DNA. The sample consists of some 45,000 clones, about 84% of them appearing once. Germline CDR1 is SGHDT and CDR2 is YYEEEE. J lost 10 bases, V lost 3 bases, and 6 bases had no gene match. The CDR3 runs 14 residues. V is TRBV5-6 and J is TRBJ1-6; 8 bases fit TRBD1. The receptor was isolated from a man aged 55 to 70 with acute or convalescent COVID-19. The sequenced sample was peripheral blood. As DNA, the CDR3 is TGTGCCAGCAGCTCAGACAGGGGCAGGTCACCCCTCCACTTT. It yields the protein CASSSDRGRSPLHF.